This entry features one T cell receptor (beta chain) sequence. What it binds is unknown. Profiled with immunoSEQ multiplex PCR; TCRdb holds only in-frame clones, not every one. The repertoire holds more than 20,000 clones, roughly nine tenths seen once, with around 3.4% in the top ten. Sample time point: recipient sample about 28 days before transplant, after cytoreduction. This record comes from a study of T cell clonotyping in hematopoietic cell transplantation. V shed 5 bases and J shed 6 bases, with 17 bases lying between them. Germline CDR1 reads SGHAT; CDR2 reads FQNNGV. The CDR3 is 15 residues long. Findings and caveats of the study: Few recipient clonotypes overlapped donors; over 95% were de novo at given depth.

The sample in question was peripheral blood mononuclear cells, obtained before stem cell transplant. The chain links TRBV11-2 to TRBJ1-5, with D unresolved. The clonotype originates from a man younger than 30 with biphenotypic leukemia. Some clones in this sample may be carry-over from other donors' samples. Here the CDR3 reads CASSLGLGPLQPQHF. The CDR3 DNA reads TGTGCCAGCAGCCTCGGGTTAGGCCCCCTTCAGCCCCAGCATTTT.